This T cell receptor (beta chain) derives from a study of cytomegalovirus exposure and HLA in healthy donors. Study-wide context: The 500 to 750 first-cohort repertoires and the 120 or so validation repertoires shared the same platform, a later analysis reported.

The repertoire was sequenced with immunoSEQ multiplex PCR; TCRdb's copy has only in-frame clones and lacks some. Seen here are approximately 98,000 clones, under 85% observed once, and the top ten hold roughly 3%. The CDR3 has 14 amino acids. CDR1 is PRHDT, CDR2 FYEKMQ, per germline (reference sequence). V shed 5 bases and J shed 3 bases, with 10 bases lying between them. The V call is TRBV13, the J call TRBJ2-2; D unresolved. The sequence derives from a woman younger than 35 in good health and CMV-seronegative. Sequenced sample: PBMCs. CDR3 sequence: CASSIFQYTGELFF. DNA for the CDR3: TGTGCCAGCAGCATTTTTCAGTACACCGGGGAGCTGTTTTTT.